Included here is one T cell receptor (beta chain) sequence, with context. The sample is drawn from a study of shared T cell receptors in the human thymus. Germline V gives CDR1 SEHNR, CDR2 FQNEAQ (reference sequence). The CDR3 runs to 18 residues. V was pared by 5 bases and J by 0 bases, with 12 bases of the junction left unmatched. Profiled with immunoSEQ multiplex PCR; TCRdb holds only in-frame clones, not every one. Of 640,000 or so clones in the sample, 70% to 90% are singletons; the top ten hold approximately 0.0097%. The sample was also reused in another study, on human thymus T cells. That source adds: Thymic and blood repertoires appeared to carry a bias in their V and J gene usage.

The sequence was collected from a boy under two years old with a congenital heart defect. Sequenced sample: thymocytes. This chain uses TRBV7-9 with TRBJ1-4; 7 bases match TRBD1. DNA of the CDR3: TGTGCCAGCAGCCCACGAAGACGACAGGGAGCAACTAATGAAAAACTGTTTTTT. Its translation: CASSPRRRQGATNEKLFF.